This paragraph reports one TCR beta chain. Only in-frame clones appear in the TCRdb table, and some are missing; sequencing was by immunoSEQ multiplex PCR. The repertoire holds about 320,000 clones, with approximately 81% as singletons. Adults between about 18 and 95 years of age took part from 20 to 25 US areas. These data belong to a study of blood T cell repertoires in COVID-19. About the study: Whether acute or convalescent, the COVID-19 samples came from the United States, Italy and Spain.

This CDR3 comprises 12 residues. Trimming took 3 bases from V and 2 from J, leaving 5 bases between them. This TCR was recovered from a woman in her twenties or thirties who had been exposed to COVID-19. The J gene is TRBJ2-7, the V gene TRBV12-3 or TRBV12-4, with unresolved D. Sequencing used PBMCs or T cells enriched from blood (not recorded which). CDR3 coding DNA: TGTGCCAGCAGTTTGGCGGCCTACGAGCAGTACTTC. It is translated as CASSLAAYEQYF.